These T cell receptor beta chains were read from a single sample in a study of shared clonotypes between healthy human individuals. The protocol was immunoSEQ multiplex PCR, while the TCRdb copy is restricted to in-frame clones and leaves out a portion. The repertoire includes about 680,000 clones, around three quarters of them detected once, and around 2% sits in the top ten. The sequenced sample was memory CD4+ T cells sorted from blood. All receptors come from a woman aged 25 to 45 in good health. The CDR3 runs from the conserved cysteine through the conserved F or W. Each record gives: J gene, D gene, V gene, clone size, CDR3 length, CDR3 protein, CDR3 DNA. The D gene is left open where the match is weak. The size of a clone is reported for some rows only, either as once, few or many, or as a class for expanded clones.

J gene: TRBJ2-7
D gene: TRBD2
V gene: TRBV27
clone size: -
CDR3 length: 16
CDR3 protein: CASSLGFVAGGGEQYF
CDR3 DNA: TGTGCCAGCAGTCTCGGTTTTGTAGCGGGAGGAGGGGAGCAGTACTTC

J gene: TRBJ2-1
D gene: TRBD2
V gene: TRBV13
clone size: -
CDR3 length: 12
CDR3 protein: CASSQRLAAQFF
CDR3 DNA: TGTGCCAGCAGCCAAAGACTAGCGGCCCAGTTCTTC

J gene: TRBJ1-1
D gene: -
V gene: TRBV21-1
clone size: -
CDR3 length: 18
CDR3 protein: CASSKYHNLDRDDTEAFF
CDR3 DNA: TGTGCCAGCAGCAAATACCACAACTTGGACAGGGACGACACTGAAGCTTTCTTT

J gene: TRBJ1-1
D gene: -
V gene: TRBV6-5
clone size: -
CDR3 length: 13
CDR3 protein: CASSYIRDTEAFF
CDR3 DNA: TGTGCCAGCAGTTACATCAGGGACACTGAAGCTTTCTTT

J gene: TRBJ2-1
D gene: -
V gene: TRBV11-3
clone size: -
CDR3 length: 13
CDR3 protein: CASSLEGPHEQFF
CDR3 DNA: TGTGCCAGCAGCTTAGAGGGGCCTCATGAGCAGTTCTTC

J gene: TRBJ2-1
D gene: TRBD2
V gene: TRBV19
clone size: -
CDR3 length: 16
CDR3 protein: CASSIDQLAGDNEQFF
CDR3 DNA: TGTGCCAGTAGTATAGACCAACTAGCGGGAGACAATGAGCAGTTCTTC

J gene: TRBJ1-4
D gene: -
V gene: TRBV28
clone size: -
CDR3 length: 13
CDR3 protein: CASSQREGEKLFF
CDR3 DNA: TGTGCCAGCAGCCAGAGGGAGGGGGAAAAACTGTTTTTT

J gene: TRBJ2-7
D gene: -
V gene: TRBV28
clone size: -
CDR3 length: 12
CDR3 protein: CASSYRSYEQYF
CDR3 DNA: TGTGCCAGCAGTTACCGCTCCTACGAGCAGTACTTC

J gene: TRBJ2-3
D gene: TRBD1
V gene: TRBV28
clone size: -
CDR3 length: 15
CDR3 protein: CASSTRQGMPDTQYF
CDR3 DNA: TGTGCCAGCAGTACACGACAGGGAATGCCAGATACGCAGTATTTT

J gene: TRBJ2-1
D gene: TRBD1
V gene: TRBV29-1
clone size: -
CDR3 length: 13
CDR3 protein: CSVGLTGGNEQFF
CDR3 DNA: TGCAGCGTTGGTTTAACAGGGGGCAATGAGCAGTTCTTC

J gene: TRBJ2-3
D gene: TRBD2
V gene: TRBV5-1
clone size: -
CDR3 length: 16
CDR3 protein: CASTPLAGAGTDTQYF
CDR3 DNA: TGCGCCAGCACCCCCTTAGCGGGAGCAGGCACAGATACGCAGTATTTT

J gene: TRBJ2-7
D gene: TRBD2
V gene: TRBV7-2
clone size: -
CDR3 length: 15
CDR3 protein: CASSLAGLSSSEQYF
CDR3 DNA: TGTGCCAGCAGCTTGGCGGGACTATCCTCCTCCGAGCAGTACTTC

J gene: TRBJ1-2
D gene: -
V gene: TRBV5-5
clone size: few
CDR3 length: 14
CDR3 protein: CASSLQGMDYGYTF
CDR3 DNA: TGTGCCAGCAGCTTGCAGGGAATGGACTATGGCTACACCTTC

J gene: TRBJ1-2
D gene: -
V gene: TRBV30
clone size: -
CDR3 length: 15
CDR3 protein: CAWSVKPAGKYGYTF
CDR3 DNA: TGTGCCTGGAGTGTAAAACCCGCGGGGAAATATGGCTACACCTTC

J gene: TRBJ2-7
D gene: -
V gene: TRBV11-3
clone size: -
CDR3 length: 15
CDR3 protein: CASSLGTLPWGEQYF
CDR3 DNA: TGTGCCAGCAGCTTAGGGACACTCCCTTGGGGCGAGCAGTACTTC

J gene: TRBJ2-5
D gene: -
V gene: TRBV19
clone size: -
CDR3 length: 13
CDR3 protein: CASGAQGPETQYF
CDR3 DNA: TGTGCCAGTGGGGCCCAAGGGCCAGAGACCCAGTACTTC

J gene: TRBJ2-5
D gene: -
V gene: TRBV7-8
clone size: few
CDR3 length: 13
CDR3 protein: CASHQGTQETQYF
CDR3 DNA: TGTGCCAGCCACCAGGGGACCCAAGAGACCCAGTACTTC

J gene: TRBJ2-7
D gene: -
V gene: TRBV18
clone size: -
CDR3 length: 13
CDR3 protein: CASSPRGDYEQYF
CDR3 DNA: TGTGCCAGCTCGCCTCGAGGGGACTACGAGCAGTACTTC

J gene: TRBJ2-7
D gene: -
V gene: TRBV11-2
clone size: -
CDR3 length: 13
CDR3 protein: CASSFRSDGEQYF
CDR3 DNA: TGTGCCAGCAGCTTCAGGTCCGACGGCGAGCAGTACTTC

J gene: TRBJ2-5
D gene: -
V gene: TRBV19
clone size: -
CDR3 length: 15
CDR3 protein: CASSFPSLTGKTQYF
CDR3 DNA: TGTGCCAGTAGTTTCCCCTCCTTAACAGGGAAGACCCAGTACTTC

J gene: TRBJ1-1
D gene: -
V gene: TRBV28
clone size: -
CDR3 length: 17
CDR3 protein: CASSLQAYPKMNTEAFF
CDR3 DNA: TGTGCCAGCAGTTTACAGGCCTACCCTAAGATGAACACTGAAGCTTTCTTT

J gene: TRBJ2-2
D gene: -
V gene: TRBV28
clone size: -
CDR3 length: 19
CDR3 protein: CASSAGGSPGQGHTGELFF
CDR3 DNA: TGTGCCAGCAGCGCGGGGGGATCACCGGGACAGGGACACACCGGGGAGCTGTTTTTT

J gene: TRBJ1-5
D gene: -
V gene: TRBV30
clone size: -
CDR3 length: 16
CDR3 protein: CAWSVLRRVRNQPQHF
CDR3 DNA: TGTGCCTGGAGTGTACTCCGCAGGGTCCGCAATCAGCCCCAGCATTTT

J gene: TRBJ1-1
D gene: -
V gene: TRBV5-1
clone size: once
CDR3 length: 13
CDR3 protein: CASSLRGAGEAFF
CDR3 DNA: TGCGCCAGCAGCTTGAGAGGGGCAGGGGAAGCTTTCTTT

J gene: TRBJ2-5
D gene: TRBD2
V gene: TRBV28
clone size: once
CDR3 length: 14
CDR3 protein: CASSLGAGAETQYF
CDR3 DNA: TGTGCCAGCAGTTTAGGGGCGGGAGCGGAGACCCAGTACTTC

J gene: TRBJ2-7
D gene: -
V gene: TRBV7-9
clone size: many
CDR3 length: 12
CDR3 protein: CASSLERAKPYF
CDR3 DNA: TGTGCCAGCAGCTTGGAGAGAGCTAAGCCGTACTTC

J gene: TRBJ1-3
D gene: -
V gene: TRBV29-1
clone size: few
CDR3 length: 12
CDR3 protein: CSVNESGNTIYF
CDR3 DNA: TGCAGCGTTAACGAATCTGGAAACACCATATATTTT

J gene: TRBJ1-2
D gene: TRBD1
V gene: TRBV5-1
clone size: once
CDR3 length: 14
CDR3 protein: CASSLGTGGDGYTF
CDR3 DNA: TGCGCCAGCAGCCTTGGCACAGGGGGCGACGGCTACACCTTC

J gene: TRBJ2-3
D gene: -
V gene: TRBV5-1
clone size: -
CDR3 length: 18
CDR3 protein: CASSRTTRGGTGTDTQYF
CDR3 DNA: TGCGCCAGCAGCCGCACCACCAGGGGAGGCACCGGCACAGATACGCAGTATTTT

J gene: TRBJ1-1
D gene: TRBD1
V gene: TRBV28
clone size: few
CDR3 length: 14
CDR3 protein: CASSGAGGASEAFF
CDR3 DNA: TGTGCCAGCTCTGGGGCAGGGGGCGCTTCTGAAGCTTTCTTT

J gene: TRBJ2-7
D gene: -
V gene: TRBV5-1
clone size: -
CDR3 length: 13
CDR3 protein: CASSLGGDYEQYF
CDR3 DNA: TGCGCCAGCAGCTTGGGGGGCGACTACGAGCAGTACTTC

J gene: TRBJ1-3
D gene: -
V gene: TRBV11-2
clone size: -
CDR3 length: 17
CDR3 protein: CASSSSLTSSSGNTIYF
CDR3 DNA: TGTGCCAGCAGCTCCAGTTTAACCTCGAGCTCTGGAAACACCATATATTTT

J gene: TRBJ1-1
D gene: TRBD1
V gene: TRBV19
clone size: -
CDR3 length: 14
CDR3 protein: CASSTGQGGLEAFF
CDR3 DNA: TGTGCCAGTAGTACCGGACAGGGTGGTCTTGAAGCTTTCTTT

J gene: TRBJ1-3
D gene: -
V gene: TRBV5-1
clone size: -
CDR3 length: 16
CDR3 protein: CASSLVTGGSGNTIYF
CDR3 DNA: TGCGCCAGCAGCTTAGTTACAGGAGGTTCTGGAAACACCATATATTTT

J gene: TRBJ2-7
D gene: TRBD1
V gene: TRBV5-6
clone size: few
CDR3 length: 13
CDR3 protein: CASSSGTDYEQYF
CDR3 DNA: TGTGCCAGCAGCTCCGGGACAGACTACGAGCAGTACTTC